The clone carrying this T cell receptor (beta chain) has more than one count but fewer than ten. The germline gives CDR1 SGHRS, CDR2 YFSETQ. This CDR3 region has 14 residues. V shed 4 bases and J 4 bases; nucleotides not matched to a gene: 6. This specimen belongs to a study of beta chain features in type 1 diabetes. The authors reverse transcribed all of the isolated RNA, so sequencing captured expressed TCRB transcripts. The protocol was immunoSEQ multiplex PCR, while the TCRdb copy is restricted to in-frame clones and leaves out a portion. Of 300,000 to 400,000 clones in the sample, approximately 10% were seen once.

The chain uses TRBV5-1 and TRBJ2-7; 9 nucleotides align to TRBD1. The TCR comes from a woman between 25 and 40 years old in good health. The sample comprised naive CD4+ T cells from blood. The CDR3 reads CASSGGQGVYEQYF. The CDR3 DNA is TGCGCCAGCAGCGGGGGACAGGGTGTTTACGAGCAGTACTTC. The full variable domain, with the rest looked up from reference TRBV5-1 and TRBJ2-7, is KAGVTQTPRYLIKTRGQQVTLSCSPISGHRSVSWYQQTPGQGLQFLFEYFSETQRNKGNFPGRFSGRQFSNSRSEMNVSTLELGDSALYLCASSGGQGVYEQYFGPGTRLTVT.